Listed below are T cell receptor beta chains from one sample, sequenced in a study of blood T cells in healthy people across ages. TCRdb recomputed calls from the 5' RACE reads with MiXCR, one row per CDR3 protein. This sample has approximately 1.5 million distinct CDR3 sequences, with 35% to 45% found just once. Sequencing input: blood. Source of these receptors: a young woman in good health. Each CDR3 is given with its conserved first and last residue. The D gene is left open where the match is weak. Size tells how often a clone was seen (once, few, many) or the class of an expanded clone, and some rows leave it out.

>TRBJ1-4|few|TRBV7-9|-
TGTGCCAGCAGCACTGGGACCTTAACTAATGAAAAACTGTTTTTT
CASSTGTLTNEKLFF
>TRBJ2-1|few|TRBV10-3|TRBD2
TGTGCCATCAGTGAACTAGCGGGTGACAATGAGCAGTTCTTC
CAISELAGDNEQFF
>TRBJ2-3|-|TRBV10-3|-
TGTGCCATCAGTGATACAGCAGTAGAGGCAGATACGCAGTATTTT
CAISDTAVEADTQYF
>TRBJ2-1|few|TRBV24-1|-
TGTGCCACCAGTGGGTGGAAAGGGTACAATGAGCGGTTCTTC
CATSGWKGYNERFF
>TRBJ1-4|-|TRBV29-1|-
TGCAGCGCGACCGATCAAAATCATGAAAAACTGTTTTTT
CSATDQNHEKLFF
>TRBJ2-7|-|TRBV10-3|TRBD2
TGTGCCATCATGGGGGGGGAGACCTACGAGCAGTACTTC
CAIMGGETYEQYF
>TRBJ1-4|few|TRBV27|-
TGTGCCAGCAGTTCGACAACAGGGCCTGGGGTTGAAAAACTGTTTTTT
CASSSTTGPGVEKLFF
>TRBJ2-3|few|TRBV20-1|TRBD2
TGCAGTGCTAGAGAACCCATAGCGGGGGGAGATACGCAGTATTTT
CSAREPIAGGDTQYF
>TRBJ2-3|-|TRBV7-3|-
TGTGCCAGCAGCCCCGGGACCCGCGGGTCCACAGATACGCAGTATTTT
CASSPGTRGSTDTQYF
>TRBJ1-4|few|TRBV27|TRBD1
TGTGCCAGCAGTTTAATAGGGGCGAGGGGGCCTAATGAAAAACTGTTTTTT
CASSLIGARGPNEKLFF
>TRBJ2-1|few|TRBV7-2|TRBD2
TGTGCCAGCAGCTTGGCTAGCGGGAGGGCCAATGAGCAGTTCTTC
CASSLASGRANEQFF
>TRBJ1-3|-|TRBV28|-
TGTGCCAGCATGGGCTCAGATAGCTCTGGAAACACCATATATTTT
CASMGSDSSGNTIYF
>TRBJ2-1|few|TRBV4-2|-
TGTGCCAGCAGCCAATCCCTCCGCAATGAGCAGTTCTTC
CASSQSLRNEQFF
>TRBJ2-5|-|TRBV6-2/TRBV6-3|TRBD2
TGTGCCAGCACCAACGGACTAGCGGGGGGTGAGCAGTACTTC
CASTNGLAGGEQYF
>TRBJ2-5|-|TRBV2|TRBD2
TGTGCCAGCAAACCGGGACTAGCCCCCCAAGAGACCCAGTACTTC
CASKPGLAPQETQYF